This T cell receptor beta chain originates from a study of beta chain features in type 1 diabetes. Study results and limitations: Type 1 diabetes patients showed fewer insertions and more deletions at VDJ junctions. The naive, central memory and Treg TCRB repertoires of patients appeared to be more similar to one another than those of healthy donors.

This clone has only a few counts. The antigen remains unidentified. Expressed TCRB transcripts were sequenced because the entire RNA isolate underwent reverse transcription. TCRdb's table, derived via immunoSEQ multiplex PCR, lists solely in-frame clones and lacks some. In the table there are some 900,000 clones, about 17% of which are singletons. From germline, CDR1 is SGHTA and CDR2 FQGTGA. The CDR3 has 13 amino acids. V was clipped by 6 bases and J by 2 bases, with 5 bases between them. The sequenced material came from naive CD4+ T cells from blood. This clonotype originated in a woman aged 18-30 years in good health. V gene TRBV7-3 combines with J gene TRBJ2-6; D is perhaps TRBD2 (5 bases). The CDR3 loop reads CASREAGANVLTF. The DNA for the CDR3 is TGTGCCAGCAGGGAGGCTGGGGCCAACGTCCTGACTTTC.